This T cell receptor beta chain was profiled in a study of cytomegalovirus exposure and HLA in healthy donors. Findings of the study overall: In a later analysis, a missense DCLRE1C variant was linked to TCR beta V- and J-gene trimming.

Only a few counts were recorded for this clone. The antigen is unknown. PCR involved 60 Vbeta and 13 Jbeta primers. Produced via immunoSEQ multiplex PCR; TCRdb's table is partial and in-frame only. The profile shows under 200,000 clones, 75% of them singletons. The source is a male donor in good health and CMV-seronegative. Sequencing input: PBMCs.

The CDR3, as DNA: TGCGCCAGCAGTTGGACAGGGACCTACGAGCAGTACTTC. It translates to CASSWTGTYEQYF. The chain has TRBV5-1 and TRBJ2-7; 8 nucleotides align to TRBD1. Unmatched junction bases numbered 3, after V lost 5 bases and J lost 2 bases. The CDR3 is 13 amino acids. Germline lookup yields CDR1 SGHRS and CDR2 YFSETQ. Combining the CDR3 with reference TRBV5-1 and TRBJ2-7 gives the whole variable domain KAGVTQTPRYLIKTRGQQVTLSCSPISGHRSVSWYQQTPGQGLQFLFEYFSETQRNKGNFPGRFSGRQFSNSRSEMNVSTLELGDSALYLCASSWTGTYEQYFGPGTRLTVT.